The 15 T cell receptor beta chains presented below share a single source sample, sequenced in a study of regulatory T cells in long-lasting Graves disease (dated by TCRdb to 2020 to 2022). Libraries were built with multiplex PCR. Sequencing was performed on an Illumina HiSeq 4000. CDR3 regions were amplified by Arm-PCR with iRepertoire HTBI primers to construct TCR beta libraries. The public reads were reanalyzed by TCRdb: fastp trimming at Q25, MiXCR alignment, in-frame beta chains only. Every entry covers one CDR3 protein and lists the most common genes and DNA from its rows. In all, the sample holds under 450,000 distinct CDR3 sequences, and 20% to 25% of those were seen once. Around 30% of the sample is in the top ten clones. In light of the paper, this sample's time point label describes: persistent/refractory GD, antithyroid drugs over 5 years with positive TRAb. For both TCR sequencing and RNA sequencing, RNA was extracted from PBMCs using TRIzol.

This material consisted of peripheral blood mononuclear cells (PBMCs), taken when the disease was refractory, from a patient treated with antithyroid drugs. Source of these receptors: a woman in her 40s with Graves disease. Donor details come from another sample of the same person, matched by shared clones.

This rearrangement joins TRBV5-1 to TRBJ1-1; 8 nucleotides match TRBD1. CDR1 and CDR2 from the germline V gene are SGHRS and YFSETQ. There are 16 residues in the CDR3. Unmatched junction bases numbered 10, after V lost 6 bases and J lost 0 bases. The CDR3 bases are TGCGCCAGCAAACGTACGACAGGGGTTCTGAACACTGAAGCTTTCTTT. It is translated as CASKRTTGVLNTEAFF.

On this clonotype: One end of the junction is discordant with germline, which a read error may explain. The CDR3 bases are TGCACCAGCAGCCAAGTAGTATGGGTGTCTAGTGGCTACACCTTC. Its protein product is CTSSQVVWVSSGYTF. The chain combines TRBV4-1 with TRBJ1-2, with D unresolved. The CDR3 sequence is 15 residues long. From germline, CDR1 is MGHRA and CDR2 YSYEKL.

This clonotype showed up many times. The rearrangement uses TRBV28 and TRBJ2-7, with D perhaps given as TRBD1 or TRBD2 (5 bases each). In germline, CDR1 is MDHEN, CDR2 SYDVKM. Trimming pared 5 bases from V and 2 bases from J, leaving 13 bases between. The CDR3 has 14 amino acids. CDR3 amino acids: CASSTGPIAYEQYF. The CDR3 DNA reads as TGTGCCAGCAGTACGGGACCTATAGCCTACGAGCAGTACTTC.

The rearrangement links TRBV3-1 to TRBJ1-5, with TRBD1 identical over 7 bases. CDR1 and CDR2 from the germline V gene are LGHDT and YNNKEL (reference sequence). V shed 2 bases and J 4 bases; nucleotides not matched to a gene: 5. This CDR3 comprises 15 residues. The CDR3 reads CASSQSQGINQPQHF. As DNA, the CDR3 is TGTGCCAGCAGCCAATCACAGGGGATAAATCAGCCCCAGCATTTT.

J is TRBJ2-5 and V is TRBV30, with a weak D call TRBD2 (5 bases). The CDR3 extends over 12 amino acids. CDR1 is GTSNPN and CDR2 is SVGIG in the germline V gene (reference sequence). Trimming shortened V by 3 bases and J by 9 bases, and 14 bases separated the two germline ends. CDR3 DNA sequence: TGTGCCTGGAGGGGGAGCGTGCGGGCCCAGTACTTC. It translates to CAWRGSVRAQYF. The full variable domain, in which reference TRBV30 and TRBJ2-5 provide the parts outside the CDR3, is SQTIHQWPATLVQPVGSPLSLECTVEGTSNPNLYWYRQAAGRGLQLLFYSVGIGQISSEVPQNLSASRPQDRQFILSSKKLLLSDSGFYLCAWRGSVRAQYFGPGTRLLVL.

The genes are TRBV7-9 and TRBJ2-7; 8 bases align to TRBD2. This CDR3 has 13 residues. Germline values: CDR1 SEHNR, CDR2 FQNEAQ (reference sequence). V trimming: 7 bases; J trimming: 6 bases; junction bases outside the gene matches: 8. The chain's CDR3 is CASTTGLVIEQYF. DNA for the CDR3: TGTGCCAGCACAACGGGACTAGTAATCGAGCAGTACTTC.

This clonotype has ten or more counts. CDR3 bases: TGTGCCAGCAGCCGACCGGGACTCCTAAACACCGGGGAGCTGTTTTTT. Translation gives CASSRPGLLNTGELFF. The chain has TRBV28 and TRBJ2-2; a weak D match, TRBD2 (6 bases). Germline V gives CDR1 MDHEN, CDR2 SYDVKM. Trimming cost V 6 bases and J 2 bases, with 16 bases left between them. The CDR3 totals 16 residues.

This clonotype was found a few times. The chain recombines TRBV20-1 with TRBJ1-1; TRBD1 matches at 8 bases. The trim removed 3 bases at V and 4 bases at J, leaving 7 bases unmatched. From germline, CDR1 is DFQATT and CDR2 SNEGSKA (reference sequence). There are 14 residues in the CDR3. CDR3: CSASEDDRGTEAFF. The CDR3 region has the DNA TGCAGTGCTAGCGAAGACGACAGGGGCACTGAAGCTTTCTTT.

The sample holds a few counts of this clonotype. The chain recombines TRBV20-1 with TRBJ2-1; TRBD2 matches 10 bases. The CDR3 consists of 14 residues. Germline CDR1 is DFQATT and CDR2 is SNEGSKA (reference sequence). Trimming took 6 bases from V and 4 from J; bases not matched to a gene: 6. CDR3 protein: CSAPTSGTYNEQFF. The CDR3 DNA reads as TGCAGTGCCCCAACTAGCGGGACGTACAATGAGCAGTTCTTC.

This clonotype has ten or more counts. CDR3 coding DNA: TGTGCCAGCCTAAGGGGACAGGGGACTGAGACCCAGTACTTC. Residues: CASLRGQGTETQYF. The rearrangement uses TRBV2 and TRBJ2-5; TRBD1 aligns across 10 bases. The CDR3 totals 14 residues. Unmatched junction bases numbered 8, after V lost 8 bases and J lost 5 bases. Germline CDR1 reads SNHLY; CDR2 reads FYNNEI.

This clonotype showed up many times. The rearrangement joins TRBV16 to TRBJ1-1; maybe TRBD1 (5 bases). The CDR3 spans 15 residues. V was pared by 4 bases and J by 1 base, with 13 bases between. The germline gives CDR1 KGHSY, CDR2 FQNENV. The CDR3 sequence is CASSRQQVGNTEAFF. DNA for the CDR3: TGTGCCAGCAGCCGACAACAGGTCGGGAACACTGAAGCTTTCTTT.

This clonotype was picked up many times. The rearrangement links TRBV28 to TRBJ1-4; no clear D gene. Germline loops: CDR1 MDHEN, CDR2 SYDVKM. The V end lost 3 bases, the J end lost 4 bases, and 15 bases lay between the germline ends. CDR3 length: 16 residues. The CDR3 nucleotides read TGTGCCAGCAGTTTTTTGGACGGGCCTCTTAATGAAAAACTGTTTTTT. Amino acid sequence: CASSFLDGPLNEKLFF. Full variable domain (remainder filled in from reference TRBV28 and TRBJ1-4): DVKVTQSSRYLVKRTGEKVFLECVQDMDHENMFWYRQDPGLGLRLIYFSYDVKMKEKGDIPEGYSVSREKKERFSLILESASTNQTSMYLCASSFLDGPLNEKLFFGSGTQLSVL.

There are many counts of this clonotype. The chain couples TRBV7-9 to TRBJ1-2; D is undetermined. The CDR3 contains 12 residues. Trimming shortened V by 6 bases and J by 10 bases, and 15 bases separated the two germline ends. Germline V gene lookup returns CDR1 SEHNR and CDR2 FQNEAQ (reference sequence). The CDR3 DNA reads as TGTGCCAGCAGTTTGGACCCTCAACCCTACACCTTC. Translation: CASSLDPQPYTF.

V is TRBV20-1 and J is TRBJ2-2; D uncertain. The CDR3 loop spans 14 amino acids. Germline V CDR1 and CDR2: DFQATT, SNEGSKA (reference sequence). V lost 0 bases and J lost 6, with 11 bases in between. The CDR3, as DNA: TGCAGTGCTAGAGATAGTTGGGCCCCCGGGGAGCTGTTTTTT. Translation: CSARDSWAPGELFF.

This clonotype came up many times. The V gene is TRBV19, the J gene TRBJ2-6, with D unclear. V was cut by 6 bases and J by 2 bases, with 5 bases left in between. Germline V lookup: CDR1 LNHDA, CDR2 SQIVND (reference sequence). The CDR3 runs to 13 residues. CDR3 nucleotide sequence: TGTGCCAGTAGCTCGGCTGGGGCCAACGTCCTGACTTTC. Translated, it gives CASSSAGANVLTF.